This entry lists 9 T cell receptor beta chains sequenced from one sample in a study of T cells in localized non-small cell lung cancer. The method was immunoSEQ multiplex PCR; TCRdb's version includes in-frame clones alone and lacks a portion of them. The sample contains 8,500 to 13,000 clones, over 65% of which appear only once. The source material was peripheral blood, sampled before any cancer treatment. These receptors all come from a male donor older than 55 with stage I lung adenocarcinoma.

The rearrangement joins TRBV7-9 to TRBJ2-7, with 10 bases matching TRBD1. This CDR3 is 16 amino acids long. CDR1 is SEHNR and CDR2 is FQNEAQ in the germline V gene (reference sequence). With 4 bases clipped from V and 1 base from J, the junction kept 7 bases outside the gene matches. In nucleotides, the CDR3 is TGTGCCAGCAGCTCGGGTCCGGGACAGGGGTCCTACGAGCAGTACTTC. This encodes CASSSGPGQGSYEQYF.

This chain links TRBV6-5 with TRBJ1-2; possibly TRBD1 for D (6 bases). Germline CDR1 reads MNHEY; CDR2 reads SVGAGI. Trimming shortened V by 5 bases and J by 0 bases, and 10 bases separated the two germline ends. The CDR3 contains 14 residues. CDR3 bases: TGTGCCAGCAGTAAGAGGACAGCTAACTATGGCTACACCTTC. This encodes CASSKRTANYGYTF.

The chain links TRBV28 to TRBJ2-5; 12 bases line up with TRBD2. The germline V gene encodes CDR1 MDHEN and CDR2 SYDVKM. The CDR3 is 14 amino acids. V dropped 6 bases and J dropped 5; count of bases not matched to a gene: 4. The CDR3 nucleotides are TGTGCCAGCAGGAACCTAGCGGGGGGGGAGACCCAGTACTTC. This codes for CASRNLAGGETQYF.

This clone was observed a single time. The V gene is TRBV14, the J gene TRBJ2-6; 7 bases agree with TRBD1. With V trimmed by 4 bases and J by 4 bases, 4 bases remained unmatched. The CDR3 loop spans 15 amino acids. Per the germline V gene, CDR1 is SGHDN and CDR2 is FVKESK. In DNA form, the CDR3 reads TGTGCCAGCAGCCGACAGGGATCCGGGGCCAACGTCCTGACTTTC. It specifies CASSRQGSGANVLTF.

The chain has TRBV4-1 and TRBJ1-2; D unclear. Germline values: CDR1 MGHRA, CDR2 YSYEKL. The V end was cut by 4 bases, the J end by 2 bases, with 14 bases between. This CDR3 comprises 15 residues. The CDR3 nucleotides are TGCGCCAGCAGCCTGACCGTCGCCCTAAACTATGGCTACACCTTC. Residues: CASSLTVALNYGYTF.

The genes are TRBV9 and TRBJ1-2; 11 positions agree with TRBD1. Germline V gene lookup returns CDR1 SGDLS and CDR2 YYNGEE. There are 14 residues in the CDR3. V dropped 3 bases and J dropped 8; count of bases not matched to a gene: 6. The CDR3 sequence is CASSGDRGLKGYTF. The CDR3 bases are TGTGCCAGCAGCGGGGACAGGGGGTTAAAAGGCTACACCTTC. The variable domain in full, with the rest retrieved from reference TRBV9 and TRBJ1-2, is DSGVTQTPKHLITATGQRVTLRCSPRSGDLSVYWYQQSLDQGLQFLIQYYNGEERAKGNILERFSAQQFPDLHSELNLSSLELGDSALYFCASSGDRGLKGYTFGSGTRLTVV.

The chain combines TRBV12-5 with TRBJ1-4; D is perhaps TRBD1 (5 bases). V was cut by 2 bases and J by 10 bases, with 20 bases left in between. This CDR3 is 16 amino acids long. Germline V CDR1 and CDR2: LGHNT, FRNRAP. The chain's CDR3 is CASGLIRGTAGLKLFF. The CDR3, as DNA: TGTGCTAGTGGTTTGATCCGAGGGACGGCTGGATTAAAACTGTTTTTT. The full variable domain, with the rest looked up from reference TRBV12-5 and TRBJ1-4, is DARVTQTPRHKVTEMGQEVTMRCQPILGHNTVFWYRQTMMQGLELLAYFRNRAPLDDSGMPKDRFSAEMPDATLATLKIQPSEPRDSAVYFCASGLIRGTAGLKLFFGSGTQLSVL.

The chain is built from TRBV7-2 and TRBJ2-5; perhaps TRBD2 as D (6 bases). V dropped 5 bases and J dropped 5 bases, with 18 bases sitting between them. The CDR3 loop spans 15 amino acids. Per the germline V gene, CDR1 is SGHTA and CDR2 is FQGNSA. DNA of the CDR3: TGTGCCAGCAGCCCGGGGGATTGGGGGACGGAGACCCAGTACTTC. Translated, it gives CASSPGDWGTETQYF.

The chain recombines TRBV18 with TRBJ2-7, with 8 positions matching TRBD1. Germline CDR1 is KGHSH and CDR2 is LQKENI. The CDR3 runs to 15 residues. V shed 3 bases and J 4 bases; nucleotides not matched to a gene: 8. The DNA for the CDR3 is TGTGCCAGCTCACCCTTCCGGGACAGGTATTACGAGCAGTACTTC. Translation gives CASSPFRDRYYEQYF.